Following are 30 T cell receptor beta chains from one sample sequenced in a study of long-term antiretroviral therapy in people with HIV. Researchers report immunoSEQ v3.0 was run at survey level. Clones were read by immunoSEQ multiplex PCR, and TCRdb kept only the in-frame ones, dropping some. This table holds around 30,000 clones, roughly 88% found once. The source material was unsorted PBMCs, sampled 0.5 years after starting antiretroviral therapy. Receptor source: a woman between 18 and 29 years old with HIV.

The J gene is TRBJ1-5, the V gene TRBV21-1; whether TRBD1, the table's D call, matches the DNA was not checked. TRBV21-1 corresponds to a pseudogene. The CDR3 sequence is 17 residues long. The CDR3 reads CASSKDGSGRRYQPQHF. The CDR3 coding sequence is TGTGCCAGCAGCAAAGATGGATCTGGCAGGCGATATCAGCCCCAGCATTTT.

The V and J genes are TRBV6-6 and TRBJ2-2; no firm D call. V was shortened by 6 bases and J by 6 bases, with 14 bases between the two germline ends. The CDR3 is 14 residues long. Germline CDR1 is MNHNY and CDR2 is SVGAGI (reference sequence). The CDR3 sequence: CASRHTSRPGELFF. CDR3 DNA: TGTGCCAGCAGACACACCTCAAGGCCCGGGGAGCTGTTTTTT.

The rearrangement links TRBV19 to TRBJ1-2; D is unclear. V lost 0 bases to trimming and J lost 8 bases, with 16 bases between them. CDR1 is LNHDA, CDR2 SQIVND, per germline (reference sequence). The CDR3 is made up of 15 amino acids. The DNA for the CDR3 is TGTGCCAGTAGTATAGATAAGTCCGGGTTCGGGGGCTACACCTTC. Translation: CASSIDKSGFGGYTF.

The V and J genes are TRBV5-6 and TRBJ2-4; 7 bases are a match to TRBD1. The J segment lost 2 bases and the V segment lost 1 base, leaving 3 bases of the junction unmatched. Germline lookup yields CDR1 SGHDT and CDR2 YYEEEE. This CDR3 is built from 15 residues. CDR3 sequence: CASSLHRGTKNIQYF. The CDR3 nucleotides read TGTGCCAGCAGCTTGCACAGGGGAACCAAAAACATTCAGTACTTC.

The chain couples TRBV5-1 to TRBJ1-1; D call uncertain. The V gene's germline CDR1 is SGHRS and CDR2 YFSETQ. Trimming removed 0 bases at V and 4 bases at J, with 10 bases between. The length of the CDR3 is 14 residues. The CDR3 is CASSLAGDFTEAFF. CDR3 DNA sequence: TGCGCCAGCAGCTTGGCCGGGGATTTCACTGAAGCTTTCTTT.

This clone was seen just once. This rearrangement joins TRBV15 to TRBJ2-4; 9 bases line up with TRBD1. CDR3 size: 16 residues. In germline, CDR1 is LNHNV, CDR2 YYDKDF (reference sequence). V lost 1 base and J lost 5; bases outside the gene matches: 6. In nucleotides, the CDR3 is TGTGCCACCAGCAGAGGTACAGGGGGCCGGGAAAACATTCAGTACTTC. It yields the protein CATSRGTGGRENIQYF.

This clone was picked up a small number of times. The chain joins TRBV18 to TRBJ2-7; 7 bases are a match to TRBD1. This CDR3 is built from 15 residues. Germline CDR1 and CDR2: KGHSH and LQKENI. V dropped 2 bases and J dropped 3; count of bases not matched to a gene: 7. CDR3 coding DNA: TGTGCCAGCTCACCAAATAGGGGGCCGAACTACGAGCAGTACTTC. It translates to CASSPNRGPNYEQYF.

This clone was seen more than once but under ten times. J is TRBJ2-7 and V is TRBV6-1, with D possibly TRBD2 on 5 matching bases. Germline V gives CDR1 MNHNS, CDR2 SASEGT. The CDR3 is 13 amino acids. V dropped 7 bases and J dropped 5 bases, with 15 bases sitting between them. This chain's CDR3 is CASIPMGSNEQYF. The CDR3 DNA reads TGTGCCAGCATCCCAATGGGGAGCAACGAGCAGTACTTC.

V usage is TRBV5-4 and J usage is TRBJ2-1; TRBD1 might be the D (5 bases). The germline V gene has CDR1 SGHNT and CDR2 YYREEE (reference sequence). Trimming removed 2 bases from V and 4 bases from J, with 7 bases in between. The CDR3 has 13 residues. The CDR3 here is CASSFQGYNEQFF. The CDR3 region has the DNA TGTGCCAGCAGCTTCCAGGGTTACAATGAGCAGTTCTTC.

The rearrangement joins TRBV5-1 to TRBJ2-7, with 7 bases identical to TRBD1. CDR3 length: 14 residues. The ends lost 7 bases at V and 5 bases at J; junction bases unmatched: 12. Germline loops: CDR1 SGHRS, CDR2 YFSETQ. CDR3 nucleotides: TGCGCCAGCTCCCGGACAGGTTTTGTCCACGAGCAGTACTTC. This gives the protein CASSRTGFVHEQYF. The full variable domain, completed using reference TRBV5-1 and TRBJ2-7, is KAGVTQTPRYLIKTRGQQVTLSCSPISGHRSVSWYQQTPGQGLQFLFEYFSETQRNKGNFPGRFSGRQFSNSRSEMNVSTLELGDSALYLCASSRTGFVHEQYFGPGTRLTVT.

The chain uses TRBV7-2 and TRBJ1-1; 7 bases match TRBD1. This CDR3 has 14 residues. V trimming: 6 bases; J trimming: 1 base; junction bases outside the gene matches: 5. Germline CDR1 is SGHTA and CDR2 is FQGNSA. CDR3 bases: TGTGCCAGCAGATCGACAGGGACGAACACTGAAGCTTTCTTT. Amino acids: CASRSTGTNTEAFF.

The chain links TRBV5-6 to TRBJ2-3; possibly TRBD2 for D (6 bases). CDR1 is SGHDT and CDR2 is YYEEEE in the germline V gene. The V and J ends lost 0 bases and 2 bases respectively, with 19 bases between them. This CDR3 comprises 18 residues. CDR3 loop: CASSLAPLWRESTDTQYF. In DNA form, the CDR3 reads TGTGCCAGCAGCTTGGCCCCCCTGTGGCGGGAATCCACAGATACGCAGTATTTT. Filled out from reference TRBV5-6 and TRBJ2-3, the complete variable domain reads DAGVTQSPTHLIKTRGQQVTLRCSPKSGHDTVSWYQQALGQGPQFIFQYYEEEERQRGNFPDRFSGHQFPNYSSELNVNALLLGDSALYLCASSLAPLWRESTDTQYFGPGTRLTVL.

V is TRBV4-1 and J is TRBJ2-3, with D maybe TRBD2 (5 bases). Germline-derived CDR1 and CDR2 are MGHRA and YSYEKL. V gave up 1 base and J gave up 2 bases, with 13 bases separating them. The CDR3 runs 16 residues. The CDR3 here is CASSQGAADPTDTQYF. The DNA for the CDR3 is TGCGCCAGCAGCCAAGGGGCAGCGGACCCCACAGATACGCAGTATTTT.

The V gene is TRBV6-5, the J gene TRBJ2-7; D is possibly TRBD2 (5 bases). The CDR3 length is 15 residues. The V end was cut by 5 bases, the J end by 1 base, with 15 bases between. Germline V gene data show CDR1 as MNHEY and CDR2 as SVGAGI. The CDR3 protein is CASSQRGYGSYEQYF. In nucleotides, the CDR3 is TGTGCCAGCAGTCAACGGGGATACGGGTCCTACGAGCAGTACTTC.

This clone was seen once. CDR3 protein: CASSLQASNQPQHF. The CDR3 nucleotides read TGTGCCAGCAGCTTACAGGCTAGCAATCAGCCCCAGCATTTT. The V and J genes are TRBV7-2 and TRBJ1-5; D unresolved. Trimming cost V 2 bases and J 0 bases, with 5 bases left between them. CDR1 SGHTA and CDR2 FQGNSA come from the germline V gene. The CDR3 is 14 amino acids.

This chain connects TRBV9 to TRBJ2-7; D ambiguous. Germline lookup yields CDR1 SGDLS and CDR2 YYNGEE. This CDR3 comprises 10 residues. Trimming left V 3 bases short and J 11 bases short, with 9 bases between. The CDR3 sequence: CASSEPAEYF. The CDR3 DNA sequence: TGTGCCAGCAGCGAGCCCGCGGAGTACTTC.

The gene calls are TRBV25-1 and TRBJ1-2; D possibly corresponds to TRBD1 (5 bases). The V end lost 2 bases, the J end lost 0 bases, and 10 bases lay between the germline ends. From germline, CDR1 is MGHDK and CDR2 SYGVNS. The CDR3 has 15 amino acids. The CDR3 is CASSEVDRANYGYTF. CDR3 in DNA: TGTGCCAGCAGTGAAGTCGACAGAGCTAACTATGGCTACACCTTC.

This chain joins TRBV25-1 and TRBJ1-1; possibly TRBD1 for D (5 bases). With 6 bases removed from V and 8 bases from J, the gap between germline ends came to 7 bases. In germline, CDR1 is MGHDK, CDR2 SYGVNS. CDR3 length: 10 residues. This chain's CDR3 is CASRGREAFF. CDR3 coding DNA: TGTGCCAGCAGGGGACGAGAAGCTTTCTTT.

This rearrangement joins TRBV4-2 to TRBJ1-2, with TRBD1 matching 8 bases. The CDR3 has 14 residues. Germline-derived CDR1 and CDR2 are LGHNA and YNFKEQ. J lost 4 bases, V lost 0 bases, and 1 base had no gene match. The CDR3 coding sequence is TGTGCCAGCAGCCAAGATGGACAGGGCTATGGCTACACCTTC. The encoded protein is CASSQDGQGYGYTF.

J is TRBJ2-3 and V is TRBV5-4, with a weak D call TRBD2 (6 bases). This CDR3 is 18 amino acids long. The germline V gene encodes CDR1 SGHNT and CDR2 YYREEE (reference sequence). V was trimmed by 4 bases and J by 2 bases, leaving 23 bases between them. CDR3 sequence reads: CASSIRGGLPSATDTQYF. CDR3 coding DNA: TGTGCCAGCAGCATAAGGGGTGGCCTTCCTAGCGCCACAGATACGCAGTATTTT.

This clone has only one observation. V is TRBV4-3 and J is TRBJ1-2; 9 bases agree with TRBD1. The CDR3 runs 16 residues. The junction had 11 bases not matched to a gene; V was cut back by 3 bases and J by 6 bases. CDR1 is LGHNA, CDR2 YSLEER, per germline. The CDR3 nucleotides are TGCGCCAGCAGCCAGAGTACAGGGGGCGGTTGGAATGGCTACACCTTC. Protein sequence: CASSQSTGGGWNGYTF.

The V call is TRBV6-1, the J call TRBJ1-5, with 7 positions matching TRBD1. The CDR3 totals 12 residues. Germline V gene lookup returns CDR1 MNHNS and CDR2 SASEGT. V lost 8 bases, J lost 6 bases, and 4 bases stayed unmatched. This CDR3 is CASYRGGQPQHF. The CDR3, as DNA: TGTGCCAGCTACAGGGGCGGTCAGCCCCAGCATTTT.

The J gene is TRBJ2-3, the V gene TRBV7-3; 7 nucleotides match TRBD2. Per the germline V gene, CDR1 is SGHTA and CDR2 is FQGTGA. V lost 2 bases to trimming and J lost 3 bases; unmatched junction nucleotides: 2. This CDR3 contains 14 residues. The chain's CDR3 is CASSLGLETDTQYF. The CDR3 DNA reads TGTGCCAGCAGCTTAGGACTAGAAACAGATACGCAGTATTTT.

V usage is TRBV6-5 and J usage is TRBJ1-6; TRBD1 matches at 7 bases. The germline V gene has CDR1 MNHEY and CDR2 SVGAGI. The CDR3 is made up of 15 amino acids. V dropped 5 bases and J dropped 6; count of bases not matched to a gene: 7. The CDR3 DNA follows: TGTGCCAGCAGTACCCGACAGGGCGGTAATTCACCCCTCCACTTT. Protein sequence: CASSTRQGGNSPLHF.

This clone was seen a single time. This chain links TRBV20-1 with TRBJ2-7, with D perhaps matching TRBD1 (5 bases). CDR1 is DFQATT and CDR2 is SNEGSKA in the germline V gene (reference sequence). The CDR3 covers 11 residues. CDR3 coding DNA: TGCGCAGGGTTTTTGAACTACGAGCAGTACTTC. It is translated as CAGFLNYEQYF.

This CDR3 reads CASSGNSVNKAFF. As DNA, the CDR3 is TGTGCCAGCAGTGGTAATTCAGTCAACAAAGCTTTCTTT. The chain links TRBV6-1 to TRBJ1-1; D not certain. V dropped 4 bases and J dropped 9 bases, with 15 bases sitting between them. This CDR3 is 13 amino acids long. Per the germline V gene, CDR1 is MNHNS and CDR2 is SASEGT.

V gene TRBV28 combines with J gene TRBJ1-4; 8 bases align to TRBD1. With V trimmed by 6 bases and J by 6 bases, 3 bases remained unmatched. CDR3 length: 13 amino acids. Per the germline V gene, CDR1 is MDHEN and CDR2 is SYDVKM. The DNA of the CDR3 is TGTGCCAGCAGGAAGACAGGGGATGAAAAACTGTTTTTT. Encoded protein: CASRKTGDEKLFF.

The chain carries TRBV7-8 and TRBJ2-7; 8 nucleotides agree with TRBD2. V shed 1 base and J 2 bases; nucleotides not matched to a gene: 7. This CDR3 is 16 amino acids long. The V gene's germline CDR1 is SGHVS and CDR2 FQNEAQ. The CDR3, as DNA: TGTGCCAGCAGCTTAGAAGCGACTAGCGTACCCTACGAGCAGTACTTC. Its protein is CASSLEATSVPYEQYF.

The CDR3 nucleotides are TGTGCCAGCTCACCGCCGGGGTTCGGTGGGGCCAACGTCCTGACTTTC. Its protein product is CASSPPGFGGANVLTF. The chain combines TRBV18 with TRBJ2-6; possibly TRBD2 for D (5 bases). Germline V gene data show CDR1 as KGHSH and CDR2 as LQKENI. The V end lost 3 bases, the J end lost 3 bases, and 12 bases lay between the germline ends. The CDR3 length is 16 residues.

Points on this clone: At one end, the junction sequence differs from germline, possibly due to a read error. The chain uses TRBV15 and TRBJ2-5; no definite D call. The length of the CDR3 is 10 residues. Per the germline V gene, CDR1 is LNHNV and CDR2 is YYDKDF (reference sequence). The CDR3 is CATSRDGTNF. In DNA, the CDR3 is TGTGCCACCAGCAGAGATGGCACAAACTTC.